This section outlines one TCR beta chain sequence together with its context. Its specificity is unknown. Sequencing of TCR beta, carried out with a high-throughput approach, was applied to CD8+ and CD4+ T cells from the blood. This entry comes from a study of CD8 T cells in Susac syndrome. Broader study findings: Only a relatively small number of individuals were included in the TCR sequencing and HLA analysis.

Reverse transcription of roughly 0.5 to 1 ug RNA was performed with random hexamers. Multiplex immunoSEQ PCR targeted 54 Vbeta and 13 Jbeta TCR beta segments. TCRdb re-analysed the immunoSEQ multiplex PCR reads in MiXCR, keeping a single row per CDR3 protein. The data show 140,000 or so distinct CDR3 sequences, approximately 96% seen once. The V end lost 4 bases, the J end lost 8 bases, and 10 bases lay between the germline ends. The CDR3 runs to 12 residues. V is TRBV12-3 or TRBV12-4 and J is TRBJ2-3; the D is unclear. The TCR originated in a human donor with multiple sclerosis. The sequenced sample consisted of CD4+ T cells from PBMCs. In DNA form, the CDR3 reads TGTGCCAGCAGTTCCCGGAGTGTTACGCAGTATTTT. It yields the protein CASSSRSVTQYF.